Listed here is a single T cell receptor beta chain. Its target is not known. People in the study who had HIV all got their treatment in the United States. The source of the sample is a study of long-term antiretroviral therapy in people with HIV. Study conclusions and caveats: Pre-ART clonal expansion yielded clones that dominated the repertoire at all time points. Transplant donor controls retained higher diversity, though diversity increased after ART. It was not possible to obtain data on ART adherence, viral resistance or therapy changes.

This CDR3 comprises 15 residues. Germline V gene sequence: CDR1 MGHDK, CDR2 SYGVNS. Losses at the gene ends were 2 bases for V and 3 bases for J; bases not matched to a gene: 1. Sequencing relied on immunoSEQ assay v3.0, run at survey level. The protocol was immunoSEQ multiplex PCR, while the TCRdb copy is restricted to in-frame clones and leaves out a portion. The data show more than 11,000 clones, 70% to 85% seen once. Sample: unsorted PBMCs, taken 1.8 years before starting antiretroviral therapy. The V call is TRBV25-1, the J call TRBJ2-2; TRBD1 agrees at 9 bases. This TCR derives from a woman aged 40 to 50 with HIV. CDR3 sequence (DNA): TGTGCCAGCAGTGAACGGGACAGGGACACCGGGGAGCTGTTTTTT. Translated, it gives CASSERDRDTGELFF.